These T cell receptor beta chains were read from a single sample in a study of response to subunit inactivated influenza vaccine. TCRdb re-called the RT-PCR reads through MiXCR, storing one row per CDR3 protein. The top ten clones hold over 8.5% of a sample with 530,000 or so distinct CDR3 sequences, around 15% of them seen once. Sequenced here: PBMCs from blood, sampled approximately 12 days after vaccination. These receptors all stem from a man aged 50 to 60 who received an inactivated influenza vaccine. Each CDR3 is given with its conserved first and last residue. Each record gives: J gene, clone size, V gene, D gene, CDR3 protein, CDR3 DNA. D genes are given only for firm matches. The size field is filled for only some rows; it gives once, few, many or a size class.

>TRBJ2-2|NA|TRBV5-5|TRBD1
CASSFRQGVNTGELFF
TGTGCCAGCAGCTTCAGACAGGGGGTTAACACCGGGGAGCTGTTTTTT
>TRBJ2-3|NA|TRBV4-2|NA
CASSKDGAGNTDTQYF
TGTGCCAGCAGCAAGGACGGCGCAGGGAACACAGATACGCAGTATTTT
>TRBJ2-5|NA|TRBV5-1|TRBD1
CGSSPGQAVRGTQYF
TGCGGCAGCAGCCCGGGACAGGCGGTTAGGGGGACCCAGTACTTC
>TRBJ2-7|NA|TRBV2|NA
CASRVTVRAYEQYF
TGTGCCAGCAGGGTGACTGTAAGAGCCTACGAGCAGTACTTC
>TRBJ1-5|few|TRBV19|NA
CASSAGVATGNQPQHF
TGTGCCAGTAGTGCCGGGGTGGCGACCGGGAATCAGCCCCAGCATTTT
>TRBJ2-1|few|TRBV12-3/TRBV12-4|TRBD2
CASMLASGNNEQFF
TGTGCCAGCATGTTGGCTAGCGGGAACAATGAGCAGTTCTTC
>TRBJ2-2|NA|TRBV18|NA
CASSPRVGPNTGELFF
TGTGCCAGCTCACCGCGGGTAGGACCAAACACCGGGGAGCTGTTTTTT
>TRBJ1-2|few|TRBV27|TRBD1
CASRETGSNYGYTF
TGTGCCAGCAGGGAGACAGGGTCGAACTATGGCTACACCTTC
>TRBJ2-5|once|TRBV28|TRBD2
CASSLLAGGPGTQYF
TGTGCCAGCAGTTTGCTCGCGGGAGGGCCTGGGACCCAGTACTTC
>TRBJ2-1|few|TRBV10-3|TRBD1
CASQDRGTVDEQFF
TGTGCCAGTCAGGACAGGGGTACTGTGGATGAGCAGTTCTTC
>TRBJ2-7|few|TRBV12-3/TRBV12-4|NA
CASSWQSSYEQYF
TGTGCCAGCAGTTGGCAGAGCTCCTACGAGCAGTACTTC
>TRBJ2-2|NA|TRBV5-1|NA
CASSLASSGNTGELFF
TGCGCCAGCAGCTTGGCCTCTTCTGGGAACACCGGGGAGCTGTTTTTT
>TRBJ2-4|few|TRBV20-1|NA
CSVWLAKNIQYF
TGCAGCGTTTGGTTGGCCAAAAACATTCAGTACTTC
>TRBJ1-6|many|TRBV7-9|NA
CASSDYPYNSPLHF
TGTGCCAGCTCAGACTACCCCTATAATTCACCCCTCCACTTT
>TRBJ1-1|NA|TRBV5-1|TRBD1
CASSLQGAAGGTEAFF
TGCGCCAGCAGCTTGCAAGGAGCGGCAGGGGGCACTGAAGCTTTCTTT
>TRBJ2-1|NA|TRBV25-1|NA
CASSDFNEQFF
TGTGCCAGCAGTGACTTTAATGAGCAGTTCTTC
>TRBJ2-2|many|TRBV7-8|TRBD1
CASSSRTGSGELFF
TGTGCCAGCAGCTCCAGGACAGGGTCCGGGGAGCTGTTTTTT
>TRBJ2-7|NA|TRBV6-2/TRBV6-3|TRBD2
CASSQAHSGSLYEQYF
TGTGCCAGCAGTCAGGCCCATAGCGGGAGCTTGTACGAGCAGTACTTC
>TRBJ2-5|few|TRBV5-1|NA
CASSLRLSRETQYF
TGCGCCAGCAGCTTGCGGCTATCTAGGGAGACCCAGTACTTC
>TRBJ1-1|few|TRBV12-3/TRBV12-4|NA
CASSFGLGGTEAFF
TGTGCCAGCAGTTTCGGGTTAGGGGGGACTGAAGCTTTCTTT
>TRBJ2-6|NA|TRBV12-3/TRBV12-4|NA
CASSLGLPGANVLTF
TGTGCCAGCAGTTTGGGACTCCCCGGGGCCAACGTCCTGACTTTC
>TRBJ2-7|many|TRBV18|NA
CASSPPANMDLEQYF
TGTGCCAGCTCACCACCGGCTAATATGGACCTCGAGCAGTACTTC
>TRBJ1-4|NA|TRBV5-4|TRBD1
CASSLEGQGGEKLFF
TGTGCCAGCAGCTTGGAGGGACAGGGAGGTGAAAAACTGTTTTTT
>TRBJ2-1|few|TRBV29-1|NA
CSVEESPREQFF
TGCAGCGTTGAAGAATCGCCAAGGGAGCAGTTCTTC
>TRBJ1-2|few|TRBV12-3/TRBV12-4|TRBD1
CASRFTGAGGYTF
TGTGCCAGCAGATTTACAGGGGCAGGTGGCTACACCTTC